This TCR beta chain was identified during a study of T cells after yellow fever vaccination. For the study at large: SMART-Seq v4 Ultra Low Input handled preparation of low-cell-number fractions. Findings and caveats of the study: It was a weaker secondary response, yet one that peaked faster, at day 5 versus 15.

CDR3 length: 17 residues. V lost 4 bases, J lost 0 bases, and 13 bases lay in between. CDR1 is KGHSH, CDR2 LQKENI, per germline. 5'RACE template switching generated TCR cDNA, adding a universal primer site and UMIs. TCRdb re-called the 5' RACE reads with MiXCR, one entry per CDR3 protein. The data contain 450,000 to 600,000 distinct CDR3 sequences, about a sixth of them singletons. As to this clonotype: As yet, its antigen is unknown.

The chain links TRBV18 to TRBJ2-6; TRBD1 might be the D (5 bases). The receptor comes from a man aged 18 to 29 who received the YFV17D yellow fever vaccine. The sequencing used PBMCs, collected less than 6 days after the first yellow fever vaccination. CDR3 loop: CASSLRVPSSGANVLTF. DNA of the CDR3: TGTGCCAGCTCACTCAGGGTCCCGAGCTCTGGGGCCAACGTCCTGACTTTC.